This entry describes one T cell receptor beta chain. Its antigen is unknown. The data stem from a study of blood T cells in healthy people across ages. Study-level points and caveats: Per-million-T-cell TCR beta diversity fell roughly linearly with age.

CDR3 length equals 16 residues. The germline gives CDR1 PRHDT, CDR2 FYEKMQ (reference sequence). The V gene lost 0 bases and the J gene lost 4 bases, with 14 bases spanning the gap. A second PCR, run for about 6 to 11 cycles, used a sample-barcoded 5' primer plus a J-beta primer mix. Each sample provided no less than 2.5 million CDR3-containing paired-end reads. TCRdb called the 5' RACE reads again in MiXCR, with one record for every CDR3 protein. This repertoire shows hundreds of thousands of distinct CDR3 sequences, roughly 58% found once; its top ten account for over 30%. Sequenced: blood. The chain links TRBV13 to TRBJ2-3; D remains ambiguous. The sequence was collected from a man aged 55 to 69 in good health. In DNA form, the CDR3 reads TGTGCCAGCAGCTTAGGCGGTGGCGGCCTCTCAGATACGCAGTATTTT. It encodes CASSLGGGGLSDTQYF. Combining the CDR3 with reference TRBV13 and TRBJ2-3 gives the whole variable domain AAGVIQSPRHLIKEKRETATLKCYPIPRHDTVYWYQQGPGQDPQFLISFYEKMQSDKGSIPDRFSAQQFSDYHSELNMSSLELGDSALYFCASSLGGGGLSDTQYFGPGTRLTVL.